These 29 T cell receptor beta chains came from one sample sequenced in a study of blood T cell repertoires in COVID-19. Repertoires were generated with immunoSEQ multiplex PCR, while TCRdb's copy carries only in-frame clones and drops some. The sample includes approximately 230,000 clones, about four fifths of them seen just once. Material: peripheral blood. These receptors all come from a man older than 75 with acute or convalescent COVID-19.

CDR3 loop: CATAGTGGKANYGYTF. DNA of the CDR3: TGTGCCACCGCGGGGACAGGGGGCAAAGCTAACTATGGCTACACCTTC. The gene calls are TRBV28 and TRBJ1-2; 12 bases agree with TRBD1. Germline assignment: CDR1 MDHEN and CDR2 SYDVKM. V was pared by 10 bases and J by 0 bases, with 9 bases of the junction left unmatched. The CDR3 contains 16 residues.

The chain employs TRBV11-2 and TRBJ2-7; the match to TRBD1 covers 7 bases. The J segment lost 3 bases and the V segment lost 6 bases, leaving 8 bases of the junction unmatched. The length of the CDR3 is 14 residues. In germline, CDR1 is SGHAT, CDR2 FQNNGV. CDR3 bases: TGTGCCAGCAGGATCGGGACAGTGGGCTACGAGCAGTACTTC. Translating gives CASRIGTVGYEQYF.

This clone occurred once. This chain uses TRBV6-1 with TRBJ1-2; the match to TRBD1 covers 8 bases. This CDR3 has 14 residues. Germline CDR1 reads MNHNS; CDR2 reads SASEGT. After removal of 1 base from V and 6 bases from J, the junction contained 4 bases not matched to a gene. CDR3 nucleotide sequence: TGTGCCAGCAGTGAAGGGGGACAGGCCCATGGCTACACCTTC. Protein product: CASSEGGQAHGYTF.

This clone occurred once. The chain couples TRBV6-5 to TRBJ2-7; 9 bases map to TRBD1. The germline gives CDR1 MNHEY, CDR2 SVGAGI. V shed 2 bases, J shed 2 bases, and the junction held 1 base outside the gene matches. The CDR3 covers 14 residues. The CDR3 here is CASSYGTGPYEQYF. The DNA of the CDR3 is TGTGCCAGCAGTTACGGGACAGGGCCCTACGAGCAGTACTTC.

The chain links TRBV7-4 to TRBJ2-1, with D perhaps TRBD2 (5 bases). The V end lost 11 bases, the J end lost 0 bases, and 17 bases lay between the germline ends. There are 15 residues in the CDR3. The V gene's germline CDR1 is SGHVT and CDR2 SQSDAQ. CDR3 sequence reads: CAPTGGRGSYNEQFF. The CDR3 coding sequence is TGTGCCCCCACTGGAGGACGGGGCTCCTACAATGAGCAGTTCTTC.

The CDR3 region has the DNA TGTGCCAGCAGTGAAATGGCGGGATACTCCTACGAGCAGTACTTC. As protein: CASSEMAGYSYEQYF. This chain connects TRBV6-1 to TRBJ2-7; TRBD2 is a possible D gene (6 bases). This CDR3 spans 15 amino acids. The V end lost 2 bases, the J end lost 0 bases, and 11 bases lay between the germline ends. The germline V gene encodes CDR1 MNHNS and CDR2 SASEGT.

This clone was found once. The chain employs TRBV19 and TRBJ1-4, with TRBD1 identical over 7 bases. CDR1 LNHDA and CDR2 SQIVND come from the germline V gene (reference sequence). Trimming at V came to 5 bases and at J to 12 bases, leaving 9 bases not matched to a gene. CDR3 length equals 13 residues. CDR3 region: CASSQRDSQELFF. The CDR3 DNA reads as TGTGCCAGTAGTCAAAGGGACAGCCAGGAACTGTTTTTT.

V is TRBV6-5 and J is TRBJ2-2, with D unclear. Germline assignment: CDR1 MNHEY and CDR2 SVGAGI. The CDR3 has 14 amino acids. V lost 6 bases and J lost 5, with 13 bases in between. CDR3 bases: TGTGCCAGCAGCCCCATCGAAACAACCGGGGAGCTGTTTTTT. As protein: CASSPIETTGELFF.

The chain links TRBV6-5 to TRBJ1-2; 7 nucleotides agree with TRBD1. Per the germline V gene, CDR1 is MNHEY and CDR2 is SVGAGI. J gave up 4 bases and V 6 bases, and 5 bases lay outside the gene matches. The CDR3 consists of 13 residues. This CDR3 is CASSTTGVYGYTF. CDR3 DNA sequence: TGTGCCAGCAGCACCACAGGGGTCTATGGCTACACCTTC.

This chain links TRBV5-4 with TRBJ2-3; TRBD1 is a possible D gene (6 bases). The germline V gene encodes CDR1 SGHNT and CDR2 YYREEE (reference sequence). The CDR3 contains 16 residues. V gave up 0 bases and J gave up 1 base, with 12 bases separating them. The CDR3 loop reads CASSLGGPGGTDTQYF. The CDR3 DNA follows: TGTGCCAGCAGCTTGGGAGGGCCAGGGGGCACAGATACGCAGTATTTT.

The rearrangement links TRBV29-1 to TRBJ2-3, with a tentative D call TRBD2 (6 bases). Germline V gene data show CDR1 as SQVTM and CDR2 as ANQGSEA. V gave up 3 bases and J gave up 1 base, with 11 bases separating them. This CDR3 spans 14 amino acids. DNA of the CDR3: TGCAGCGTTGATCGGCGGGGTCGCACAGATACGCAGTATTTT. As protein: CSVDRRGRTDTQYF.

V gene TRBV7-3 combines with J gene TRBJ1-2, with 7 nucleotides matching TRBD1. This CDR3 has 17 residues. Germline CDR1 and CDR2: SGHTA and FQGTGA. J lost 7 bases, V lost 4 bases, and 18 bases had no gene match. In DNA form, the CDR3 reads TGTGCCAGCAGCTCCAGATCAACCGGGACAGACGAGGTTGGCTACACCTTC. Translating it yields CASSSRSTGTDEVGYTF.

This clone was seen a handful of times. The rearrangement links TRBV25-1 to TRBJ1-2, with D tentatively TRBD1 (5 bases). Germline-derived CDR1 and CDR2 are MGHDK and SYGVNS. Deletions cut 5 bases from V and 3 bases from J, with 19 bases between. The CDR3 totals 16 residues. The DNA for the CDR3 is TGTGCCAGCAGTTCGAAAGGGCGGCGGGGGTACTATGGCTACACCTTC. This encodes CASSSKGRRGYYGYTF.

The J gene is TRBJ2-3, the V gene TRBV5-1, with 8 positions matching TRBD1. Unmatched junction bases numbered 4, after V lost 4 bases and J lost 0 bases. The CDR3 is 15 residues long. Germline CDR1 is SGHRS and CDR2 is YFSETQ. CDR3 amino acids: CASSHRTGSTDTQYF. DNA of the CDR3: TGCGCCAGCAGCCACCGGACAGGGAGCACAGATACGCAGTATTTT. Combining the CDR3 with reference TRBV5-1 and TRBJ2-3 gives the whole variable domain KAGVTQTPRYLIKTRGQQVTLSCSPISGHRSVSWYQQTPGQGLQFLFEYFSETQRNKGNFPGRFSGRQFSNSRSEMNVSTLELGDSALYLCASSHRTGSTDTQYFGPGTRLTVL.

This clone appeared once. CDR3 region: CASSWGTGRQPQHF. Here the CDR3 DNA reads TGTGCCAGCAGCTGGGGGACAGGTCGGCAGCCCCAGCATTTT. This chain links TRBV5-6 with TRBJ1-5; 8 bases are a match to TRBD1. Germline values: CDR1 SGHDT, CDR2 YYEEEE. This CDR3 is built from 14 residues. V was clipped by 3 bases and J by 7 bases; unmatched bases: 6.

The rearrangement links TRBV19 to TRBJ2-7; D is uncertain. The CDR3 loop spans 14 amino acids. The V and J ends lost 5 bases and 2 bases respectively, with 13 bases between them. Germline CDR1 is LNHDA and CDR2 is SQIVND (reference sequence). The CDR3 nucleotides read TGTGCCAGTAGTTCCAATAACAACCCCTACGAGCAGTACTTC. Protein sequence: CASSSNNNPYEQYF.

The chain carries TRBV27 and TRBJ1-5, with 12 bases aligning to TRBD1. This CDR3 has 15 residues. CDR1 and CDR2 from the germline V gene are MNHEY and SMNVEV (reference sequence). V gave up 5 bases and J gave up 6 bases; unmatched junction bases: 5. This chain's CDR3 is CASSTGQGAGQPQHF. CDR3 DNA sequence: TGTGCCAGCAGTACGGGACAGGGGGCGGGTCAGCCCCAGCATTTT.

The rearrangement uses TRBV7-8 and TRBJ2-1; weak D call: TRBD1 (5 bases). Trimming removed 2 bases at V and 4 bases at J, with 15 bases between. Germline V gene lookup returns CDR1 SGHVS and CDR2 FQNEAQ. This CDR3 has 16 residues. CDR3 in amino acids: CASSLLRVRAYNEQFF. The CDR3 DNA reads as TGTGCCAGCAGCTTACTCAGGGTTAGGGCTTACAATGAGCAGTTCTTC.

This clone was seen a few times. The chain has TRBV28 and TRBJ1-1; possible D gene TRBD1, 5 bases. Trimming took off 6 bases at V and 1 base at J, with 12 bases between the two ends. This CDR3 has 14 residues. In germline, CDR1 is MDHEN, CDR2 SYDVKM. CDR3 in DNA: TGTGCCAGCAGGGGGGGACGGGCGAACACTGAAGCTTTCTTT. Residues: CASRGGRANTEAFF.

V is TRBV25-1 and J is TRBJ1-6; D is possibly TRBD1 (5 bases). The CDR3 is made up of 14 amino acids. Germline V CDR1 and CDR2: MGHDK, SYGVNS. Trimming stripped 6 bases from V and 3 bases from J, with 9 bases between. The DNA of the CDR3 is TGTGCCAGCAGGGGACTGATCTATAATTCACCCCTCCACTTT. This gives the protein CASRGLIYNSPLHF.

The chain recombines TRBV6-5 with TRBJ1-1; 11 bases match TRBD1. CDR3 size: 15 residues. V shed 2 bases, J shed 7 bases, and the junction held 6 bases outside the gene matches. CDR1 MNHEY and CDR2 SVGAGI come from the germline V gene. The CDR3 region has the DNA TGTGCCAGCAGTTACCTAGGACAGGGGGCTATTGAAGCTTTCTTT. Its protein is CASSYLGQGAIEAFF.

The genes are TRBV3-1 (or the pseudogene TRBV3-2) and TRBJ1-2, with 8 positions matching TRBD1. Looked up from germline, CDR1 is LGHDT and CDR2 is YNNKEL (reference sequence). CDR3 length equals 14 residues. J was trimmed by 5 bases and V by 1 base; bases with no gene match: 3. The CDR3 loop reads CASSQVTGVYGYTF. CDR3 nucleotides: TGTGCCAGCAGCCAAGTGACAGGGGTGTATGGCTACACCTTC.

This clone was seen many times. The rearrangement joins TRBV6-5 to TRBJ1-5; the D gene is possibly TRBD1 (6 bases). The CDR3 has 15 residues. In germline, CDR1 is MNHEY, CDR2 SVGAGI. Trimming shortened V by 6 bases and J by 7 bases, and 19 bases separated the two germline ends. CDR3 sequence: CASSLIGGSGQPQHF. CDR3 sequence (DNA): TGTGCCAGCAGCCTAATAGGGGGATCAGGGCAGCCCCAGCATTTT.

This rearrangement joins TRBV19 to TRBJ1-2; D possibly corresponds to TRBD1 (6 bases). The length of the CDR3 is 17 residues. Between the trimmed V and J ends, which lost 0 bases and 0 bases, there was a span of 14 bases. In germline, CDR1 is LNHDA, CDR2 SQIVND (reference sequence). The CDR3 sequence is CASSIEPRDTTNYGYTF. The CDR3 DNA is TGTGCCAGTAGTATAGAACCCCGGGACACAACTAACTATGGCTACACCTTC.

This clone has just one count. The gene calls are TRBV18 and TRBJ2-7, with TRBD2 matching 9 bases. J lost 5 bases, V lost 3 bases, and 5 bases had no gene match. Per the germline V gene, CDR1 is KGHSH and CDR2 is LQKENI. This CDR3 spans 14 amino acids. CDR3 in amino acids: CASSPSGRYNEQYF. The CDR3 DNA sequence: TGTGCCAGCTCACCTAGCGGGAGATACAACGAGCAGTACTTC.

This clone was detected ten times or more. This chain uses TRBV7-3 with TRBJ2-7, with 9 nucleotides matching TRBD2. With V trimmed by 3 bases and J by 5 bases, 14 bases remained unmatched. Germline CDR1 reads SGHTA; CDR2 reads FQGTGA. This CDR3 comprises 17 residues. DNA for the CDR3: TGTGCCAGCAGCTTTCTCCTAGGGGAGCGGGAGGCGGACGAGCAGTACTTC. It is translated as CASSFLLGEREADEQYF. Full variable domain (outside the CDR3, taken from reference TRBV7-3 and TRBJ2-7): GAGVSQTPSNKVTEKGKYVELRCDPISGHTALYWYRQSLGQGPEFLIYFQGTGAADDSGLPNDRFFAVRPEGSVSTLKIQRTERGDSAVYLCASSFLLGEREADEQYFGPGTRLTVT.

The rearrangement joins TRBV2 to TRBJ1-1, with D possibly TRBD1 on 6 matching bases. This CDR3 is 14 amino acids long. The germline V gene encodes CDR1 SNHLY and CDR2 FYNNEI. The V gene lost 4 bases and the J gene lost 0 bases, with 9 bases spanning the gap. Here the CDR3 DNA reads TGTGCCAGCAGTGCCGGGACACTGAACACTGAAGCTTTCTTT. It codes for CASSAGTLNTEAFF.

V usage is TRBV7-9 and J usage is TRBJ1-1; TRBD1 is a possible D gene (6 bases). Germline V gene lookup returns CDR1 SEHNR and CDR2 FQNEAQ (reference sequence). V was cut by 3 bases and J by 1 base, with 9 bases left in between. The CDR3 has 14 amino acids. The CDR3 spells CASSLSTGNTEAFF. The DNA of the CDR3 is TGTGCCAGCAGCTTGTCGACAGGGAACACTGAAGCTTTCTTT. Combining the CDR3 with reference TRBV7-9 and TRBJ1-1 gives the whole variable domain DTGVSQNPRHKITKRGQNVTFRCDPISEHNRLYWYRQTLGQGPEFLTYFQNEAQLEKSRLLSDRFSAERPKGSFSTLEIQRTEQGDSAMYLCASSLSTGNTEAFFGQGTRLTVV.

This clone was counted once. CDR3 amino acids: CASSQGGRPNTEAFF. In nucleotides, the CDR3 is TGTGCCAGTAGTCAGGGAGGGAGGCCGAACACTGAAGCTTTCTTT. V is TRBV19 and J is TRBJ1-1; perhaps TRBD1 as D (5 bases). The length of the CDR3 is 15 residues. V shed 5 bases and J shed 1 base, with 14 bases lying between them. Germline V gene sequence: CDR1 LNHDA, CDR2 SQIVND (reference sequence). Looking up the rest from reference TRBV19 and TRBJ1-1 gives the full variable domain: DGGITQSPKYLFRKEGQNVTLSCEQNLNHDAMYWYRQDPGQGLRLIYYSQIVNDFQKGDIAEGYSVSREKKESFPLTVTSAQKNPTAFYLCASSQGGRPNTEAFFGQGTRLTVV.